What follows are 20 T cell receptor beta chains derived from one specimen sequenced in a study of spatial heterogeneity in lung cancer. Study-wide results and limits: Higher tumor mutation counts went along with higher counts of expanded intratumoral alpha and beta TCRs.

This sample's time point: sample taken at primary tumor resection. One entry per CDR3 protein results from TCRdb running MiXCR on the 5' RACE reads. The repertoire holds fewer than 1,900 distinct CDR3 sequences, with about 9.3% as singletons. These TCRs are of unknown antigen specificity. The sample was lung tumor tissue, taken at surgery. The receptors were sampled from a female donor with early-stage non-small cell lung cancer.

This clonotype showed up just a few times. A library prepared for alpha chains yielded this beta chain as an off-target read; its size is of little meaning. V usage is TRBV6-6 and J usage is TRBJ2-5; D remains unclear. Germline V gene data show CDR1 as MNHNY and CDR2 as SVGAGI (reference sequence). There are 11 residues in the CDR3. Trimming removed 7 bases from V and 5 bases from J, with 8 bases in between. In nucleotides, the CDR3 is TGTGCCAGCACGCTTGGCGAGACCCAGTACTTC. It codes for CASTLGETQYF.

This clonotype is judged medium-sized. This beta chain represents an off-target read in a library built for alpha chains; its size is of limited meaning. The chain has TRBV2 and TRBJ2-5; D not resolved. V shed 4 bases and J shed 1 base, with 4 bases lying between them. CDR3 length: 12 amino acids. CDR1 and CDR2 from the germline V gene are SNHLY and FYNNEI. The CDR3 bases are TGTGCCAGCAGTGTACTCCAAGAGACCCAGTACTTC. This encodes CASSVLQETQYF.

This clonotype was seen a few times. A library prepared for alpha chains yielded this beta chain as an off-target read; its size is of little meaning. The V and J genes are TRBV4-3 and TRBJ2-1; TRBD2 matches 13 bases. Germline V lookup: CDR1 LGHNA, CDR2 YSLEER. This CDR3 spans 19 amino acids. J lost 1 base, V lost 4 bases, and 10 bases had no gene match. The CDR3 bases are TGCGCCAGCAGCCGGTCCGGAACTAGCGGGAGGGCGTCCTACAATGAGCAGTTCTTC. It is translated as CASSRSGTSGRASYNEQFF.

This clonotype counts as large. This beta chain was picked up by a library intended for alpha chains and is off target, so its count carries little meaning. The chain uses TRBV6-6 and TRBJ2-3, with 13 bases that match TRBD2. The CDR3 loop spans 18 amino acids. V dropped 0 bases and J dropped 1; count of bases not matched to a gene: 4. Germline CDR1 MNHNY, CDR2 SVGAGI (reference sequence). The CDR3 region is CASSYSTGLAGRTDTQYF. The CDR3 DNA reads TGTGCCAGCAGTTACTCTACGGGACTAGCGGGACGCACAGATACGCAGTATTTT.

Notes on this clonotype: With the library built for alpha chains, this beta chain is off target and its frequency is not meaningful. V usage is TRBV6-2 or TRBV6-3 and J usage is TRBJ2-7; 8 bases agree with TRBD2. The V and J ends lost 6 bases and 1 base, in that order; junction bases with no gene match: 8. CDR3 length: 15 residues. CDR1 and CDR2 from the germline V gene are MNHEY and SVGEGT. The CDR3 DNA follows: TGTGCCAGCAGCCGAATGCTAGCGGGTTCCTACGAGCAGTACTTC. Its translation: CASSRMLAGSYEQYF.

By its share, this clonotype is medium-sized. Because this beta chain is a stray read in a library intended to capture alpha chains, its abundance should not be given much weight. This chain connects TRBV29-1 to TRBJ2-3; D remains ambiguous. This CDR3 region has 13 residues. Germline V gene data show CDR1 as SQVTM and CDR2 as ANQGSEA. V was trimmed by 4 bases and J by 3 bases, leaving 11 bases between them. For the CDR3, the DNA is TGCAGCGTTGGGACCGAGACAACAGATACGCAGTATTTT. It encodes CSVGTETTDTQYF.

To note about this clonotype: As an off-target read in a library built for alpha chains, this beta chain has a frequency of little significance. DNA of the CDR3: TGTGCCGACAGACCTGGGAGAGAGACCCAGTACTTC. Its translation: CADRPGRETQYF. The genes are TRBV10-3 and TRBJ2-5, with D possibly called TRBD1 or TRBD2 (5 bases each). The length of the CDR3 is 12 residues. Germline CDR1 reads ENHRY; CDR2 reads SYGVKD. The V gene lost 11 bases and the J gene lost 4 bases, with 14 bases spanning the gap.

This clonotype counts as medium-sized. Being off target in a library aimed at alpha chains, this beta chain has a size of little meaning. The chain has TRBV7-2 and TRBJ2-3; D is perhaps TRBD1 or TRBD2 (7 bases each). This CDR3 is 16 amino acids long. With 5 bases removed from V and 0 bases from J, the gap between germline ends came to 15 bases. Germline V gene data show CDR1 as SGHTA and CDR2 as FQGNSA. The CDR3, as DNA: TGTGCCAGCAGCCCCAGACAGGGAGGGAGCACAGATACGCAGTATTTT. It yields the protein CASSPRQGGSTDTQYF.

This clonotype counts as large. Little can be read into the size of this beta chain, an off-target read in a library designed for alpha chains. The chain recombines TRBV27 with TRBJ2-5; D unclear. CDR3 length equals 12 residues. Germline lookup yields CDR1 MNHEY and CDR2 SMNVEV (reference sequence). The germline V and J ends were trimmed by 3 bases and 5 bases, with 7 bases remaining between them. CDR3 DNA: TGTGCCAGCAGTTTCTCCGGCGAGACCCAGTACTTC. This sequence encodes CASSFSGETQYF.

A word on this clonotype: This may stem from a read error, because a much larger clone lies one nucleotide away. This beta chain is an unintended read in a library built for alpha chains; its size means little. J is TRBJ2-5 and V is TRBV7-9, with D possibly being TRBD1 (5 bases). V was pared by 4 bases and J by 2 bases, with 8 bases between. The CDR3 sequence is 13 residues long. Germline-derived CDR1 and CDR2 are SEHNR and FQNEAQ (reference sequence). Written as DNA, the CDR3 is TGTGCCAGCAGCTCCAACAGGCAAGAGACCCAGTACTTC. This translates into CASSSNRQETQYF.

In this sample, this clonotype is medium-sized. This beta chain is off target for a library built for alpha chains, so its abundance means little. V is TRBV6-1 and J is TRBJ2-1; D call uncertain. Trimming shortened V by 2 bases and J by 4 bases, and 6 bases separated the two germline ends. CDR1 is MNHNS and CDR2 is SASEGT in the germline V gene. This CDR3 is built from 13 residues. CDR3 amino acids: CASSEYFYNEQFF. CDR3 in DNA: TGTGCCAGCAGTGAATACTTTTACAATGAGCAGTTCTTC.

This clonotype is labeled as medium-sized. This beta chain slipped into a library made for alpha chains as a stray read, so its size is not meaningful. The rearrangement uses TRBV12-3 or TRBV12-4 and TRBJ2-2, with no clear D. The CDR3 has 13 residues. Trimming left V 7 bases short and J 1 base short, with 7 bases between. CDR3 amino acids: CASKAGNTGELFF. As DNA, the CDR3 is TGTGCCAGCAAGGCCGGGAACACCGGGGAGCTGTTTTTT.

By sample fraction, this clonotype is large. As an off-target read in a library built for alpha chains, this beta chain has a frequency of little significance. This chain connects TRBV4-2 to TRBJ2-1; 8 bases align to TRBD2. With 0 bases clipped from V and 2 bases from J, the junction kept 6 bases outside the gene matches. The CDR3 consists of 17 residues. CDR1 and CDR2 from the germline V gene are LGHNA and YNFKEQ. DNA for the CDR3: TGTGCCAGCAGCCAAGAAGTTGGGGGACTAGCCTACAATGAGCAGTTCTTC. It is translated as CASSQEVGGLAYNEQFF.

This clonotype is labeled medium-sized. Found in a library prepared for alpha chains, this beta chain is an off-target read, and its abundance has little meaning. This chain's CDR3 is CASSPTGQGTDTQYF. In DNA form, the CDR3 reads TGTGCCAGCAGTCCTACCGGACAGGGTACAGATACGCAGTATTTT. The gene calls are TRBV12-3 or TRBV12-4 and TRBJ2-3; 8 nucleotides match TRBD1. V shed 5 bases, J shed 3 bases, and the junction held 7 bases outside the gene matches. The CDR3 covers 15 residues.

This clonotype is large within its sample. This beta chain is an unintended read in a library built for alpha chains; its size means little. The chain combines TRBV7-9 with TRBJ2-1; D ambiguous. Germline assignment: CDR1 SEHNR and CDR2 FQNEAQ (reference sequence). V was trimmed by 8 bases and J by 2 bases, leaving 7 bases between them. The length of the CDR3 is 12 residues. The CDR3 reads CASGTPYNEQFF. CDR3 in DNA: TGTGCCAGCGGTACGCCCTACAATGAGCAGTTCTTC.

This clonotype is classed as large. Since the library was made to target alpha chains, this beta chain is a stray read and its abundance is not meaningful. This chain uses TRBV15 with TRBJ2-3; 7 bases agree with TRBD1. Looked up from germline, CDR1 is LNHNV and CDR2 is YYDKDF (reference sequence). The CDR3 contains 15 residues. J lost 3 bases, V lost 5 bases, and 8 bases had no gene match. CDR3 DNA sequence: TGTGCCACCAGCGCTGCACAGGGGCGGACAGATACGCAGTATTTT. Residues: CATSAAQGRTDTQYF.

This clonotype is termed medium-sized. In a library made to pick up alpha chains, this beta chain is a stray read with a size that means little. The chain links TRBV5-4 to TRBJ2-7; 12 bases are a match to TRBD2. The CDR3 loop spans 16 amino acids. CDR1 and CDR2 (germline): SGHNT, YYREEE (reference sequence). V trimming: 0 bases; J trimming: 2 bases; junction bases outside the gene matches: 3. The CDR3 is CASSLASGGATYEQYF. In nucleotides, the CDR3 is TGTGCCAGCAGCTTGGCTAGCGGGGGGGCCACCTACGAGCAGTACTTC.

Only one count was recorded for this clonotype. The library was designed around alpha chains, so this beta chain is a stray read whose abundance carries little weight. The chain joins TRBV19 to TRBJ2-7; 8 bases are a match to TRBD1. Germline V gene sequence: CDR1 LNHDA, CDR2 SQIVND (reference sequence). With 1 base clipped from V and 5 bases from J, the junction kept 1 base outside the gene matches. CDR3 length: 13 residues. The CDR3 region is CASSIGQGNEQYF. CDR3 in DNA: TGTGCCAGTAGTATAGGACAGGGGAACGAGCAGTACTTC.

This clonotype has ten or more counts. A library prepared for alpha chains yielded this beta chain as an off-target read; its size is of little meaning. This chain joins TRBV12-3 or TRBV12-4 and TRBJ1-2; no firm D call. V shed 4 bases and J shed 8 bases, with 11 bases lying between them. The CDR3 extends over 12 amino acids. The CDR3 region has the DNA TGTGCCAGCAGTTGGGCTTTGGAGGGCTACACCTTC. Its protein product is CASSWALEGYTF.

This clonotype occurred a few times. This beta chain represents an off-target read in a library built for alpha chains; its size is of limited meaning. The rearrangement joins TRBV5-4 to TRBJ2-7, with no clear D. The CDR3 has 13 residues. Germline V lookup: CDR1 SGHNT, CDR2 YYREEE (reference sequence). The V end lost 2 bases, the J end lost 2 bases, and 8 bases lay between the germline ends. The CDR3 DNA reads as TGTGCCAGCAGCTTCGAGGCAGCCTACGAGCAGTACTTC. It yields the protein CASSFEAAYEQYF.